This is a list of T cell receptor beta chains from one sample in a study of CD8+ T cells in alopecia areata. Assay used: immunoSEQ multiplex PCR; TCRdb lists only in-frame clones, some missing. The repertoire holds some 95,000 clones, with roughly 47% as singletons. The sequenced sample was CD8+ T cells sorted from blood, obtained at week 24, from a patient treated with tofacitinib. The receptors here all came from a human donor with alopecia areata. Both conserved end residues are part of each CDR3. Fields, in order: clone size, D gene, J gene, V gene, CDR3 DNA, CDR3 protein. D genes are given only for firm matches. Only some rows state a clone size, as once, few, many or a class for expanded clones.

>NA|NA|TRBJ2-3|TRBV5-1
TGCGCCAGCAGCGATTGGTTAGCGGAAAGCACAGATACGCAGTATTTT
CASSDWLAESTDTQYF
>few|TRBD1|TRBJ1-5|TRBV11-2
TGTGCCAGCAGCCAGGGGGGGGGCTCCCAGCCCCAGCATTTT
CASSQGGGSQPQHF
>medium-sized|TRBD2|TRBJ2-1|TRBV9
TGTGCCAGCAGCTTGACTAGCGGAGACTACAATGAGCAGTTCTTC
CASSLTSGDYNEQFF
>NA|TRBD1|TRBJ2-2|TRBV7-9
TGTGCCAGCAGCGATCCCGGGACAGGTTACACCGGGGAGCTGTTTTTT
CASSDPGTGYTGELFF
>NA|NA|TRBJ1-2|TRBV6-5
TGTGCCAGCAGTACCTCTAACTATGGCTACACCTTC
CASSTSNYGYTF
>NA|TRBD1|TRBJ2-7|TRBV9
TGTGCCAGCAGTTCGCCCGGGACAGGGGATAACGAGCAGTACTTC
CASSSPGTGDNEQYF
>NA|NA|TRBJ1-1|TRBV30
TGTGCCTGGAGGTGGGGGAACACTGAAGCTTTCTTT
CAWRWGNTEAFF
>NA|NA|TRBJ2-2|TRBV6-6
TGTGCCAGCAGTTACGGGGGGGAGCTGTTTTTT
CASSYGGELFF
>NA|NA|TRBJ1-1|TRBV19
TGTGCCAGTAGTATAGGGGGGAACACTGAAGCTTTCTTT
CASSIGGNTEAFF
>once|NA|TRBJ2-5|TRBV10-2
TGCGCCAGCAGTGAGTTAGCAGGGGAGACCCAGTACTTC
CASSELAGETQYF
>many|NA|TRBJ1-4|TRBV19
TGTGCCAGTAGTATCATCTCGGCAGACGCAACTAATGAAAAACTGTTTTTT
CASSIISADATNEKLFF
>NA|NA|TRBJ2-7|TRBV7-9
TGTGCCAGCAACGACCGGGACGACGTTGGGTACGAGCAGTACTTC
CASNDRDDVGYEQYF
>few|NA|TRBJ1-2|TRBV29-1
TGCAGCGTTGTAATTAACCAGGGGTATGGCTACACCTTC
CSVVINQGYGYTF
>few|TRBD1|TRBJ2-5|TRBV29-1
TGCAGCGTCCGAGGATTGGGACAGGGGCCACCAATCTCGTACCAAGAGACCCAGTACTTC
CSVRGLGQGPPISYQETQYF
>NA|NA|TRBJ2-2|TRBV7-2
TGTGCCAGCAGCTCCTTGGCGGGGACGAACACCGGGGAGCTGTTTTTT
CASSSLAGTNTGELFF
>NA|NA|TRBJ2-1|TRBV30
TGTGCCTGGAGTGGCAGGGTCCCCAATGAGCAGTTCTTC
CAWSGRVPNEQFF
>NA|NA|TRBJ2-1|TRBV5-4
TGTGCCAGCAGCGGACGGACTTCGAGCTCCTACAATGAGCAGTTCTTC
CASSGRTSSSYNEQFF
>NA|NA|TRBJ2-7|TRBV5-1
TGCGCCAGCAGCTTGAGAGCAGGGATAAACGAGCAGTACTTC
CASSLRAGINEQYF
>NA|NA|TRBJ2-7|TRBV27
TGTGCCAGCAGTAGACTAGGAGGCGACGAGCAGTACTTC
CASSRLGGDEQYF
>NA|NA|TRBJ1-5|TRBV30
TGTGCCTGGAGGTTGACAGAGAATAGCAATCAGCCCCAGCATTTT
CAWRLTENSNQPQHF
>NA|NA|TRBJ1-1|TRBV4-1
TGCGCCAGCAGCCAAGTGGGACGGATGAACACTGAAGCTTTCTTT
CASSQVGRMNTEAFF
>once|NA|TRBJ2-7|TRBV4-2
TGTGCCAGCAGCCAGGTAGACGGGGGCTACGAGCAGTACTTC
CASSQVDGGYEQYF
>few|NA|TRBJ2-7|TRBV28
TGTGCCAGCAGTGTCCCGGGGGTGTTCGAGGAGCAGTACTTC
CASSVPGVFEEQYF
>NA|NA|TRBJ2-7|TRBV7-9
TGTGCCAGCAGCCTGGACTTTGACTCCTACGAGCAGTACTTC
CASSLDFDSYEQYF
>few|TRBD1|TRBJ1-2|TRBV29-1
TGCAGTACAACAGGGGGGGTTGGCTACACCTTC
CSTTGGVGYTF
>NA|NA|TRBJ2-2|TRBV7-9
TGTGGAGCCGGGACCGGGGAGCTGTTTTTT
CGAGTGELFF
>few|TRBD1|TRBJ2-1|TRBV7-3
TGTGCCAGCAGCTTAACGTTCGGACAGGGGTACAATGAGCAGTTCTTC
CASSLTFGQGYNEQFF
>NA|TRBD1|TRBJ2-5|TRBV6-6
TGTGCCAGCCTGCGACAGGGGTCAGAGACCCAGTACTTC
CASLRQGSETQYF
>few|NA|TRBJ2-1|TRBV10-3
TGTGCCATCAGTGTTCGGTTCTTC
CAISVRFF
>few|NA|TRBJ2-1|TRBV29-1
TGCAGCGTTGACGAAGGGAACTACAATGAGCAGTTCTTC
CSVDEGNYNEQFF
>few|NA|TRBJ2-2|TRBV29-1
TGCAGCGTTACGGAGGAGGGGTTAACCGGGGAGCTGTTTTTT
CSVTEEGLTGELFF
>few|NA|TRBJ2-7|TRBV5-6
TGTGCCAGCAGCTTTCAAGCGGATTCCTACGAGCAGTACTTC
CASSFQADSYEQYF
>few|TRBD1|TRBJ1-5|TRBV6-1
TGTGCCAGCAGCGCCGGACAGGGTCAGCCCCAGCATTTT
CASSAGQGQPQHF
>NA|NA|TRBJ2-1|TRBV2
TGTGCCAGCAGTGGGACAGACCCGAGCTCCTACAATGAGCAGTTCTTC
CASSGTDPSSYNEQFF
>NA|TRBD2|TRBJ2-3|TRBV6-4
TGTGCCAGCAGTCCCCTAGCGGGAGCCGATACGCAGTATTTT
CASSPLAGADTQYF
>NA|NA|TRBJ2-2|TRBV29-1
TGCAGCGTGGGGCTAGTGGGGCCCGGGGAGCTGTTTTTT
CSVGLVGPGELFF
>NA|NA|TRBJ2-3|TRBV5-1
TGCGCCAGCAGGGACATCGACACAGATACGCAGTATTTT
CASRDIDTDTQYF
>NA|NA|TRBJ2-7|TRBV4-1
TGCGCCAGCAGCCCCGGGGACGAGCAGTACTTC
CASSPGDEQYF
>few|NA|TRBJ2-5|TRBV27
TGTGCCAGCACCGTCACCCCACAGTCGGGGACCCAGTACTTC
CASTVTPQSGTQYF
>few|TRBD1|TRBJ2-7|TRBV27
TGTGCCAGCAGTTTGACAGGGGCCGAGGGTTACGAGCAGTACTTC
CASSLTGAEGYEQYF
>few|NA|TRBJ2-7|TRBV13
TGTGCCAGCAGCAGCGGGCGGGGCTGGGAGCAGTACTTC
CASSSGRGWEQYF
>NA|TRBD2|TRBJ2-5|TRBV5-1
TGCGCCAGCAGCTTCCTAGCGGGAGATGGGGAGACCCAGTACTTC
CASSFLAGDGETQYF
>NA|TRBD2|TRBJ2-1|TRBV5-1
TGCGCCAGCGGGACTAGCGGGAGATCCTACAATGAGCAGTTCTTC
CASGTSGRSYNEQFF
>NA|NA|TRBJ2-7|TRBV27
TGTGCCAGCAGTTTGTCCGGGGCTGGTTACGAGCAGTACTTC
CASSLSGAGYEQYF
>NA|NA|TRBJ1-2|TRBV4-1
TGCGCCAGCAGCCAGGACAGCTATGGCTACACCTTC
CASSQDSYGYTF